The TCR beta chain described here comes from a study of shared clonotypes between healthy human individuals. This clone was picked up many times. Other DNA sequences in the sample encode the same CDR3. Generated by immunoSEQ multiplex PCR, the TCRdb table keeps only in-frame clones and is missing some. The profile covers 740,000 or so clones, with 73% appearing a single time and roughly 2% taken by the ten largest. With 5 bases clipped from V and 6 bases from J, the junction kept 8 bases outside the gene matches. The germline V gene has CDR1 SNHLY and CDR2 FYNNEI. This CDR3 comprises 14 residues. This sequence joins TRBV2 and TRBJ1-2, with TRBD1 identical over 8 bases. The source material was memory CD4+ T cells sorted from blood. The subset denotes: CD45RA-negative fraction. This receptor was identified in a woman aged 25 to 39 in good health. CDR3 amino acids: CASSRSTGADGYTF. The CDR3 DNA follows: TGTGCCAGCAGTCGCTCGACAGGGGCGGATGGCTACACCTTC.